These 14 T cell receptor beta chains share one sample of origin, sequenced in a study of T cell clonality in common variable immunodeficiency. Clones were sequenced by immunoSEQ multiplex PCR, and TCRdb holds only the in-frame ones, with some missing. This repertoire holds about 35,000 clones, and none appear only once. The sequenced material came from peripheral blood mononuclear cells. The receptor source for this set is a person aged 18-69 years in good health.

In its sample, this clone was seen many times. The missing CDR3 end, 3 residues past where the read stops, is filled in from the germline J gene. The chain has TRBV29-1 and TRBJ2-7, with TRBD1 as a possible D gene (6 bases). Germline CDR1 reads SQVTM; CDR2 reads ANQGSEA. The CDR3 totals 14 residues. V lost 7 bases and J lost 4, with 20 bases in between. The CDR3 loop is CSARDTQNPYEQYF. Incomplete CDR3 DNA: TGCAGCGCCCGGGACACCCAAAACCCTTACGAG.

This clone came up many times. The read ends 3 residues early relative to the CDR3; the germline J gene fills the gap. The chain is built from TRBV19 and TRBJ2-1, with D possibly matching TRBD2 (6 bases). CDR1 and CDR2 (germline): LNHDA, SQIVND (reference sequence). The CDR3 contains 14 residues. Trimming shortened V by 2 bases and J by 8 bases, and 13 bases separated the two germline ends. The sequenced part of the CDR3 DNA is TGTGCCAGTAGTATACGACTAGATGGAGATGAG. It is translated as CASSIRLDGDE. The whole CDR3 protein is CASSIRLDGDEQFF.

This clone has at least ten counts. The CDR3 end lies 3 residues beyond the end of the read and is filled in from the germline J gene. V is TRBV19 and J is TRBJ2-7; 9 positions agree with TRBD1. Germline V lookup: CDR1 LNHDA, CDR2 SQIVND (reference sequence). The ends lost 1 base at V and 2 bases at J; junction bases unmatched: 3. The length of the CDR3 is 15 residues. The covered CDR3 bases are TGTGCCAGTAGTATAGGCGGGACAGGGACCTACGAG. This gives the protein CASSIGGTGTYE. The whole CDR3 reads CASSIGGTGTYEQYF.

In its sample, this clone was seen a few times. The read comes to an end 3 residues before the CDR3 does, leaving the germline J gene to fill in the end. This chain joins TRBV2 and TRBJ2-3; TRBD1 matches 8 bases. Germline V lookup: CDR1 SNHLY, CDR2 FYNNEI. The CDR3 runs 14 residues. The DNA read from the CDR3 is TGTGCCAGCAGAGAACAGGGGGAAGCGGCGACG. Protein: CASREQGEAAT. The complete CDR3 protein is CASREQGEAATQYF.

Concerning this clone: Read data end 3 residues before the CDR3 end; the end is taken from the germline J gene. The J gene is TRBJ2-2, the V gene TRBV19; 7 bases fit TRBD1. The germline V gene encodes CDR1 LNHDA and CDR2 SQIVND (reference sequence). J was trimmed by 1 base and V by 1 base; bases with no gene match: 3. This CDR3 has 16 residues. CDR3 DNA (partial): TGTGCCAGTAGTATAGGCCGGACAGGGAACACCGGGGAG. Translated, it gives CASSIGRTGNTGE. The whole CDR3 protein reads CASSIGRTGNTGELFF.

The table lists this clone with many counts. The observed sequence ends 3 residues before the CDR3 terminus, with the missing tail filled in from the germline J gene. V usage is TRBV19 and J usage is TRBJ1-2; the D gene is possibly TRBD1 (5 bases). The germline V gene encodes CDR1 LNHDA and CDR2 SQIVND (reference sequence). The CDR3 is made up of 14 amino acids. The DNA read from the CDR3 is TGTGCCAGTAGTATTGGGCCAGGGCTGGGGGGC. It translates to CASSIGPGLGG. The entire CDR3 reads CASSIGPGLGGYTF.

This clone was found many times. The missing CDR3 end, 3 residues past where the read stops, is filled in from the germline J gene. The chain has TRBV20-1 and TRBJ2-7; TRBD1 aligns across 8 bases. Germline trimming cut 0 bases from V and 3 bases from J; bases unmatched to any gene: 4. The V gene's germline CDR1 is DFQATT and CDR2 SNEGSKA (reference sequence). CDR3 length: 14 amino acids. The CDR3 bases that were read are TGCAGTGCTAGAGATCCGGACAGGGACTACGAG. Protein sequence: CSARDPDRDYE. The full CDR3 protein is CSARDPDRDYEQYF.

In its sample, this clone was seen many times. From the germline J gene comes the end of the CDR3, since the read stops 3 residues before it. The V and J genes are TRBV7-8 and TRBJ2-2, with a possible D match to TRBD1 (6 bases). Germline values: CDR1 SGHVS, CDR2 FQNEAQ. This CDR3 has 15 amino acids. V was clipped by 6 bases and J by 7 bases, with 18 bases between them. The sequenced CDR3 bases are TGTGCCAGCAGGTCATCAGGGGTAGGGGTCGGGGAG. Its protein is CASRSSGVGVGE. The complete CDR3 reads CASRSSGVGVGELFF.

This clone was detected ten times or more. Coverage ceases 3 residues before the CDR3 finishes, and the germline J gene fills in the end. The chain employs TRBV28 and TRBJ2-7, with TRBD1 as a possible D gene (5 bases). This CDR3 spans 13 amino acids. V was cut by 5 bases and J by 3 bases, with 11 bases left in between. CDR1 and CDR2 from the germline V gene are MDHEN and SYDVKM. This CDR3 reads CASSGTGYYEQYF. The sequenced part of the CDR3 DNA is TGTGCCAGCAGTGGCACAGGATACTACGAG.

The sample holds many counts of this clone. Sequencing ends 3 residues short of the CDR3 end; the germline J gene provides the rest. The chain links TRBV5-6 to TRBJ1-1; tentative D call: TRBD1 (5 bases). The CDR3 contains 15 residues. Germline V gives CDR1 SGHDT, CDR2 YYEEEE. Trimming pared 3 bases from V and 5 bases from J, leaving 17 bases between. The sequenced CDR3 bases are TGTGCCAGCAGCTGGGGTGGGAGGGGAGGGACTGAA. Translating gives CASSWGGRGGTE. The CDR3 in its entirety is CASSWGGRGGTEAFF.

Regarding this clone: The read falls 3 residues short of the CDR3 end, and the missing part is taken from the germline J gene. The chain carries TRBV5-6 and TRBJ2-5; the D is unclear. The germline CDR1 and CDR2 sequences are SGHDT and YYEEEE. V was pared by 4 bases and J by 3 bases, with 10 bases between. This CDR3 is built from 13 residues. CDR3: CASSLAEKETQYF. The covered CDR3 bases are TGTGCCAGCAGCCTCGCGGAGAAAGAGACC.

This clone has ten or more counts. The DNA ends 3 residues before the CDR3 does, and the rest of the CDR3 is filled in from the germline J gene. The V gene is TRBV5-1, the J gene TRBJ2-3; 8 bases match TRBD1. The germline gives CDR1 SGHRS, CDR2 YFSETQ. This CDR3 is 15 amino acids long. CDR3 DNA (partial): TGCGCCAGCAGCTTGGCCGACAGGGGTTGGGAGACG. It codes for CASSLADRGWET. The whole CDR3 reads CASSLADRGWETQYF.

The sample holds many counts of this clone. The CDR3 end lies 3 residues beyond the end of the read and is filled in from the germline J gene. The chain employs TRBV6-2 or TRBV6-3 and TRBJ2-2; 9 nucleotides agree with TRBD2. Germline V CDR1 and CDR2: MNHEY, SVGEGT. V lost 6 bases and J lost 5; bases outside the gene matches: 10. This CDR3 is 16 amino acids long. The sequenced CDR3 bases are TGTGCCAGCAGGGGGGTAGCGGGAGATCAAACCGGGGAG. This encodes CASRGVAGDQTGE. The entire CDR3 protein reads CASRGVAGDQTGELFF.

This clone was seen at least ten times. The CDR3 goes on 3 residues after the read ends, and that part is filled in from the germline J gene. The J gene is TRBJ2-1, the V gene TRBV27, with 9 bases fitting TRBD2. V was pared by 2 bases and J by 4 bases, with 3 bases of the junction left unmatched. CDR1 and CDR2 from the germline V gene are MNHEY and SMNVEV (reference sequence). The length of the CDR3 is 15 residues. CDR3 DNA, as far as it was read: TGTGCCAGCAGTTTAAGGACTAGCGCTTACAATGAG. Translated: CASSLRTSAYNE. The entire CDR3 reads CASSLRTSAYNEQFF.